The 20 T cell receptor beta chains reported below all come from one sample, sequenced in a study of T cells in Graves' hyperthyroidism and ophthalmopathy. The source material, RNA transcripts, was used to amplify TCR beta CDR3 regions. The HTBI primer set served for first-round RT-PCR of the TCR CDR3. TCRdb independently ran MiXCR on the multiplex PCR reads; one entry per CDR3 protein. Of 500,000 to 700,000 distinct CDR3 sequences listed, around 17% are singletons. The sequenced material came from blood. The receptor set was obtained from a woman in her late teens or twenties with Graves' hyperthyroidism.

The chain uses TRBV20-1 and TRBJ2-2; no definite D call. CDR3 length equals 17 residues. CDR1 and CDR2 (germline): DFQATT, SNEGSKA (reference sequence). V was cut by 0 bases and J by 0 bases, with 14 bases left in between. In DNA, the CDR3 is TGCAGTGCTAGAGATTCGATTCGGTCAGCGAACACCGGGGAGCTGTTTTTT. It yields the protein CSARDSIRSANTGELFF.

This clonotype was detected a few times. This CDR3 reads CASSLGFDQPQHF. The CDR3 DNA reads as TGCGCCAGCAGCTTGGGATTTGATCAGCCCCAGCATTTT. The chain couples TRBV5-1 to TRBJ1-5, with D hard to call. Germline V gene data show CDR1 as SGHRS and CDR2 as YFSETQ. V lost 0 bases and J 5 bases, leaving 6 bases between the germline ends. The CDR3 runs to 13 residues.

J is TRBJ2-1 and V is TRBV29-1; TRBD2 matches 8 bases. The CDR3 consists of 14 residues. Germline V CDR1 and CDR2: SQVTM, ANQGSEA. The J segment lost 2 bases and the V segment lost 7 bases, leaving 7 bases of the junction unmatched. The CDR3 reads CSARSGSPYNEQFF. The CDR3 DNA is TGCAGCGCCCGAAGCGGGAGCCCCTACAATGAGCAGTTCTTC.

As to this clonotype: A read error may be the cause here, since a much bigger clone is one base away. The CDR3 DNA follows: TGTGCCAGCAACCGTGACTGCAATGAGCAGTTCTTC. It is translated as CASNRDCNEQFF. The rearrangement uses TRBV7-8 and TRBJ2-1; D gene unclear. This CDR3 contains 12 residues. CDR1 is SGHVS and CDR2 is FQNEAQ in the germline V gene. V was shortened by 7 bases and J by 6 bases, with 10 bases between the two germline ends.

In this sample, this clonotype turned up a few times. Here the CDR3 reads CAISDRASGGLGETQYF. The CDR3 nucleotides are TGTGCCATCAGTGACCGGGCTAGCGGGGGGCTGGGGGAGACCCAGTACTTC. The chain recombines TRBV10-3 with TRBJ2-5, with TRBD2 matching over 11 bases. This CDR3 has 17 residues. The germline CDR1 and CDR2 sequences are ENHRY and SYGVKD. V shed 3 bases and J 5 bases; nucleotides not matched to a gene: 11.

This clonotype was counted ten times or more. The rearrangement joins TRBV5-1 to TRBJ2-3; TRBD1 aligns across 8 bases. Losses at the gene ends were 4 bases for V and 2 bases for J; bases not matched to a gene: 9. The length of the CDR3 is 16 residues. From germline, CDR1 is SGHRS and CDR2 YFSETQ. The CDR3 coding sequence is TGCGCCAGCAGCCCGACTGGACAGGGTGTCACAGATACGCAGTATTTT. The encoded protein is CASSPTGQGVTDTQYF.

This clonotype was seen repeatedly, ten times or more. The chain employs TRBV30 and TRBJ2-1; 10 bases agree with TRBD2. Germline V lookup: CDR1 GTSNPN, CDR2 SVGIG (reference sequence). This CDR3 is 13 amino acids long. V lost 6 bases, J lost 10 bases, and 9 bases stayed unmatched. CDR3 residues: CACTESGRGEQFF. CDR3 in DNA: TGTGCCTGCACCGAGAGCGGGAGGGGGGAGCAGTTCTTC.

The chain uses TRBV13 and TRBJ2-2, with 8 bases matching TRBD2. CDR3 length: 18 residues. The germline V gene has CDR1 PRHDT and CDR2 FYEKMQ (reference sequence). The V and J ends lost 2 bases and 1 base, in that order; junction bases with no gene match: 9. CDR3 sequence: CASSLWALAGGNTGELFF. Here the CDR3 DNA reads TGTGCCAGCAGCTTATGGGCTCTAGCGGGCGGGAACACCGGGGAGCTGTTTTTT.

This clonotype was observed a few times. This chain's CDR3 is CSARGLADTDTQYF. Here the CDR3 DNA reads TGCAGTGCTAGAGGACTAGCGGACACAGATACGCAGTATTTT. The gene calls are TRBV20-1 and TRBJ2-3, with 9 nucleotides matching TRBD2. CDR1 DFQATT and CDR2 SNEGSKA come from the germline V gene (reference sequence). This CDR3 region has 14 residues. Unmatched junction bases numbered 1, after V lost 1 base and J lost 2 bases.

The J gene is TRBJ2-2, the V gene TRBV28, with D perhaps TRBD1 (6 bases). CDR1 is MDHEN and CDR2 is SYDVKM in the germline V gene. Trimming took 6 bases from V and 8 from J, leaving 16 bases between them. The CDR3 length is 14 residues. For the CDR3, the DNA is TGTGCCAGCAGACCCGGACAGCCTATTGGGGAGCTGTTTTTT. It is translated as CASRPGQPIGELFF.

This chain joins TRBV2 and TRBJ1-1, with D perhaps matching TRBD1 (6 bases). Germline V gene sequence: CDR1 SNHLY, CDR2 FYNNEI. This CDR3 is 14 amino acids long. V was trimmed by 8 bases and J by 1 base, leaving 14 bases between them. The CDR3 coding sequence is TGTGCCAGCCTTGGGGGGCACGGGAACACTGAAGCTTTCTTT. Its translation is CASLGGHGNTEAFF.

This clonotype was counted at least ten times. J is TRBJ2-1 and V is TRBV6-2 or TRBV6-3, with 11 bases identical to TRBD2. The germline V gene encodes CDR1 MNHEY and CDR2 SVGEGT. The junction had 10 bases not matched to a gene; V was cut back by 5 bases and J by 1 base. CDR3 length: 18 amino acids. In DNA form, the CDR3 reads TGTGCCAGCAGTCCACGTGGGCTAGCGGGGGGATCCTACAATGAGCAGTTCTTC. Translation gives CASSPRGLAGGSYNEQFF.

The rearrangement uses TRBV11-2 and TRBJ1-1; 9 bases line up with TRBD1. The CDR3 runs to 15 residues. With 5 bases clipped from V and 0 bases from J, the junction kept 4 bases outside the gene matches. Per germline, CDR1 SGHAT and CDR2 FQNNGV. CDR3 in amino acids: CASSGGDRVNTEAFF. In nucleotides, the CDR3 is TGTGCCAGCAGCGGGGGGGACAGGGTGAACACTGAAGCTTTCTTT.

Many counts were recorded for this clonotype. This chain links TRBV20-1 with TRBJ2-2; D possibly corresponds to TRBD1 (6 bases). The ends were cut back, 0 bases at V and 0 bases at J, with 11 bases in the middle. The CDR3 is 16 amino acids. Per germline, CDR1 DFQATT and CDR2 SNEGSKA (reference sequence). CDR3 residues: CSARDGQGTNTGELFF. CDR3 nucleotides: TGCAGTGCTAGAGATGGGCAGGGGACGAACACCGGGGAGCTGTTTTTT.

The CDR3 region has the DNA TGCGCCAGCAGCTTGGAGGGACGGTCTGGGGTCCAGTACTTC. Amino acids: CASSLEGRSGVQYF. The chain recombines TRBV5-1 with TRBJ2-5; the D gene could be TRBD1 or TRBD2 (5 bases each). Germline CDR1 SGHRS, CDR2 YFSETQ. With 0 bases removed from V and 10 bases from J, the gap between germline ends came to 16 bases. The CDR3 contains 14 residues.

In its sample, this clonotype was seen many times. The V and J genes are TRBV2 and TRBJ1-1; the D is unclear. The CDR3 sequence is 13 residues long. V dropped 4 bases and J dropped 6 bases, with 12 bases sitting between them. Looked up from germline, CDR1 is SNHLY and CDR2 is FYNNEI. The CDR3 nucleotides are TGTGCCAGCAGTGGGGCAGATACCGCTGAAGCTTTCTTT. It yields the protein CASSGADTAEAFF.

Ten or more counts support this clonotype. The chain joins TRBV11-2 to TRBJ1-2, with 10 bases identical to TRBD1. CDR3 size: 15 residues. Germline V gene data show CDR1 as SGHAT and CDR2 as FQNNGV. The V gene end was trimmed by 5 bases and the J gene end by 3 bases; junction bases not matched to a gene: 6. The CDR3 bases are TGTGCCAGCAGCCCTGGGACAGGGGCGTACTATGGCTACACCTTC. Encoded protein: CASSPGTGAYYGYTF.

The chain is built from TRBV7-6 and TRBJ1-4; the D is unclear. V was shortened by 5 bases and J by 1 base, with 14 bases between the two germline ends. CDR3 length: 16 amino acids. Germline CDR1 is SGHVS and CDR2 is FNYEAQ. The CDR3 coding sequence is TGTGCCAGCAGCCTCTACGTATCGAGAACTAATGAAAAACTGTTTTTT. Protein product: CASSLYVSRTNEKLFF.

Many counts were recorded for this clonotype. The rearrangement links TRBV12-3 or TRBV12-4 to TRBJ2-1, with 8 bases that match TRBD1. CDR3 length: 16 amino acids. The J segment lost 4 bases and the V segment lost 3 bases, leaving 8 bases of the junction unmatched. The CDR3 region is CASSFYRTGGYNEQFF. The DNA for the CDR3 is TGTGCCAGCAGTTTCTATAGAACAGGGGGATACAATGAGCAGTTCTTC.

V and J are TRBV12-3 or TRBV12-4 and TRBJ2-4; D may be TRBD1 (5 bases). V lost 8 bases, J lost 4 bases, and 18 bases lay in between. The CDR3 has 15 amino acids. The CDR3 spells CASGSTDAKKNIQYF. The CDR3 DNA reads TGTGCCAGCGGATCGACAGACGCCAAGAAAAACATTCAGTACTTC.